This T cell receptor beta chain came from a study of post-analysis software for immune sequencing data. Study overall: There were relapsing-remitting, secondary progressive and progressive-relapsing multiple sclerosis among the disease courses included.

The CDR3 has 15 residues. J lost 5 bases, V lost 2 bases, and 6 bases had no gene match. From germline, CDR1 is SQVTM and CDR2 ANQGSEA. Concerning this clonotype itself: Its antigen is unidentified.

Study findings and constraints: In patients, TRBV5-6, TRBV5-1 and TRBV20-1 belonged to roughly 5 TRBV segments found more frequently than in controls.

The authors incorporated unique molecular identifiers into the TCR beta cDNA libraries. TCRdb passed the PCR reads through MiXCR, listing each CDR3 protein once. Altogether roughly 870,000 distinct CDR3 sequences are present, roughly half being singletons, with the ten largest covering 4.6%. The sequenced sample consisted of blood. The sequence was obtained from a girl aged 5-17 years with multiple sclerosis. The chain carries TRBV29-1 and TRBJ2-5; 12 nucleotides match TRBD2. In DNA, the CDR3 is TGCAGCGTTGAAACGACTAGCGGGAGAGGGGAGACCCAGTACTTC. Translation: CSVETTSGRGETQYF.